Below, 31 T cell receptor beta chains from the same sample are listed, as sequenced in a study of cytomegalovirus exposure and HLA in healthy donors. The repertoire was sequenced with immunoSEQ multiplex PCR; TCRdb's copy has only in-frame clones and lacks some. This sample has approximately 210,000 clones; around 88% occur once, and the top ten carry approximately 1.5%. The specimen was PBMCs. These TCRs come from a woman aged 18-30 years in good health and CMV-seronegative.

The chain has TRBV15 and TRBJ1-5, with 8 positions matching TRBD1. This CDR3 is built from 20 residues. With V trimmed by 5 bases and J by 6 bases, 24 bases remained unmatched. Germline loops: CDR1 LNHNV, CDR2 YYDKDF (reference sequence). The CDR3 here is CATSPGGAGGFGLASQPQHF. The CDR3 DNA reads TGTGCCACCAGCCCCGGAGGGGCAGGGGGCTTCGGGCTGGCGAGTCAGCCCCAGCATTTT. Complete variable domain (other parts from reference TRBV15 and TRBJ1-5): DAMVIQNPRYQVTQFGKPVTLSCSQTLNHNVMYWYQQKSSQAPKLLFHYYDKDFNNEADTPDNFQSRRPNTSFCFLDIRSPGLGDTAMYLCATSPGGAGGFGLASQPQHFGDGTRLSIL.

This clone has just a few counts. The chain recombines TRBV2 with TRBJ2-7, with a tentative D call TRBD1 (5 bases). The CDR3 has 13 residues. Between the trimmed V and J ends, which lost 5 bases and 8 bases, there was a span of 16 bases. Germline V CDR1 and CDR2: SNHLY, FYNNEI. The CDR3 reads CASSPAHQGKQYF. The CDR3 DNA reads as TGTGCCAGCAGTCCGGCTCATCAGGGAAAGCAGTACTTC.

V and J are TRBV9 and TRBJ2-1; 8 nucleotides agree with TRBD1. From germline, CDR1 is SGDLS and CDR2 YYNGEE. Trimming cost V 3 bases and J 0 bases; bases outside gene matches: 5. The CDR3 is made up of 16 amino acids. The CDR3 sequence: CASSASGQGSYNEQFF. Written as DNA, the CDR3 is TGTGCCAGCAGCGCCTCTGGACAGGGCTCCTACAATGAGCAGTTCTTC.

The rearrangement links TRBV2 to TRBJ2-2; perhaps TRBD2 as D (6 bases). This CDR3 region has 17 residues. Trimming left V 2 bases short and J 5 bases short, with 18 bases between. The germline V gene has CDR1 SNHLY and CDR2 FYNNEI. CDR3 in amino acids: CASSEPRGILRTGELFF. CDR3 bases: TGTGCCAGCAGTGAACCTCGCGGGATCCTGAGAACCGGGGAGCTGTTTTTT.

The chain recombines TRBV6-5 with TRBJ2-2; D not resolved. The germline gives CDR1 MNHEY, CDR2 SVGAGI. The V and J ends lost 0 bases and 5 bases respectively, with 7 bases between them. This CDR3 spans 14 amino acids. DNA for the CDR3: TGTGCCAGCAGTTACTCTCCGGAGACCGGGGAGCTGTTTTTT. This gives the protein CASSYSPETGELFF.

In DNA form, the CDR3 reads TGTGCCAGCAGCCAAGATCAGCGTGGCTACACCTTC. This encodes CASSQDQRGYTF. The chain couples TRBV4-2 to TRBJ1-2; no firm D call. V dropped 0 bases and J dropped 7 bases, with 6 bases sitting between them. This CDR3 contains 12 residues. Germline V gives CDR1 LGHNA, CDR2 YNFKEQ.

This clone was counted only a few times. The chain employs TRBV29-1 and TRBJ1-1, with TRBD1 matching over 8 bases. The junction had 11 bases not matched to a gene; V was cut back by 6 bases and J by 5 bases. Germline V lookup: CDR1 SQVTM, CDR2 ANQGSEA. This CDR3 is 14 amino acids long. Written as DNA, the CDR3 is TGCAGCGTCCTACTAGGACAGGGCGGAACTGAAGCTTTCTTT. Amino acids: CSVLLGQGGTEAFF.

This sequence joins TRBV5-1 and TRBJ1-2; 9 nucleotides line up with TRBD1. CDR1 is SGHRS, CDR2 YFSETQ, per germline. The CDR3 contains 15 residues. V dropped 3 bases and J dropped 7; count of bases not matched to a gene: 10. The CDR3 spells CASSSGQGFIGGYTF. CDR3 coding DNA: TGCGCCAGCAGCTCCGGACAGGGGTTTATCGGTGGCTACACCTTC.

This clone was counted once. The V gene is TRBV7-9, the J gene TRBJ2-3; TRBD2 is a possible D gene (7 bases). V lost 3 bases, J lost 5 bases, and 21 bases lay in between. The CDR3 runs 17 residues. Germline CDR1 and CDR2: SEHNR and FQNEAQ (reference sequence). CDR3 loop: CASSFGAGAGGGDTQYF. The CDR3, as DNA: TGTGCCAGCAGCTTTGGTGCGGGGGCCGGAGGGGGAGATACGCAGTATTTT.

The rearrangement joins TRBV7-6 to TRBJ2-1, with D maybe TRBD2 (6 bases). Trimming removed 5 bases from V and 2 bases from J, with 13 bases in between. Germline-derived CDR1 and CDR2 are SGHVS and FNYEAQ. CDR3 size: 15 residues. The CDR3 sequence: CASSTRGAAYNEQFF. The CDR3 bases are TGTGCCAGCAGCACCCGCGGGGCAGCCTACAATGAGCAGTTCTTC.

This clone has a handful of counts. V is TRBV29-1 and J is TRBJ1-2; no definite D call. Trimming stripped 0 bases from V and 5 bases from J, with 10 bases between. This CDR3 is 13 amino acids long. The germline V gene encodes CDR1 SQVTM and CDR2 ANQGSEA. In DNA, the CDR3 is TGCAGCGTTGAAGACCAAGCGAAGTATGGCTACACCTTC. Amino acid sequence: CSVEDQAKYGYTF. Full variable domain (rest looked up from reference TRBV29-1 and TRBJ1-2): SAVISQKPSRDICQRGTSLTIQCQVDSQVTMMFWYRQQPGQSLTLIATANQGSEATYESGFVIDKFPISRPNLTFSTLTVSNMSPEDSSIYLCSVEDQAKYGYTFGSGTRLTVV.

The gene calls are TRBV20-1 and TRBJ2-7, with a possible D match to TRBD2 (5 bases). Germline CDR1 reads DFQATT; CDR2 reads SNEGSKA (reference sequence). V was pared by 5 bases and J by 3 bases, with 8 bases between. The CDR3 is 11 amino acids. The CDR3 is CSARGLYEQYF. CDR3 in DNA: TGCAGTGCTCGCGGACTCTACGAGCAGTACTTC.

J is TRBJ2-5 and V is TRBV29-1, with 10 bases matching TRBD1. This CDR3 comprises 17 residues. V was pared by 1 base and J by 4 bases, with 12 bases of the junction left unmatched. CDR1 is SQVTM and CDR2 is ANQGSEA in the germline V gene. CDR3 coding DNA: TGCAGCGTTGAAGCGACAATTTTCGGACAGGGGGGAGAGACCCAGTACTTC. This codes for CSVEATIFGQGGETQYF.

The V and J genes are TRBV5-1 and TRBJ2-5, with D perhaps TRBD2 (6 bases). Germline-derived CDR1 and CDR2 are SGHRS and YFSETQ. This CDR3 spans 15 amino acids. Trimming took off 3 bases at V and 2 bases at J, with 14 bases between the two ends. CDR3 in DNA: TGCGCCAGCAGCTGGGGGGTAGACGAACAAGAGACCCAGTACTTC. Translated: CASSWGVDEQETQYF.

CDR3 nucleotide sequence: TGTGCCAGTAGTTGGACAGGGCTATCGGGAGAGCAGTACTTC. This sequence encodes CASSWTGLSGEQYF. The V call is TRBV19, the J call TRBJ2-7, with 8 nucleotides matching TRBD1. V lost 5 bases, J lost 7 bases, and 10 bases stayed unmatched. Germline CDR1 and CDR2: LNHDA and SQIVND (reference sequence). The CDR3 runs to 14 residues.

DNA of the CDR3: TGTGCCAGCTCACCTTCAACCGGGACAGGGGGGCACGAGCAGTACTTC. Translation: CASSPSTGTGGHEQYF. This rearrangement joins TRBV18 to TRBJ2-7, with 11 bases lining up with TRBD1. V lost 3 bases and J lost 5; bases outside the gene matches: 9. Germline CDR1 reads KGHSH; CDR2 reads LQKENI. This CDR3 is 16 amino acids long.

The CDR3 here is CASSPRTSAGGELFF. The CDR3 region has the DNA TGCGCCAGCAGCCCCAGGACTAGCGCCGGCGGGGAGCTGTTTTTT. The chain has TRBV5-1 and TRBJ2-2; 9 bases fit TRBD2. The CDR3 is made up of 15 amino acids. Germline values: CDR1 SGHRS, CDR2 YFSETQ. Trimming cost V 4 bases and J 7 bases; bases outside gene matches: 8.

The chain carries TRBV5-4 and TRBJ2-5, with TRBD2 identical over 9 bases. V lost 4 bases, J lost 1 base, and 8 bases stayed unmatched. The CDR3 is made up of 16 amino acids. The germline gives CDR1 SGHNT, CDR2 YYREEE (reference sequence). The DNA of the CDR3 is TGTGCCAGCAGCCGAGGACTAGCGTACACCCAAGAGACCCAGTACTTC. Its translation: CASSRGLAYTQETQYF.

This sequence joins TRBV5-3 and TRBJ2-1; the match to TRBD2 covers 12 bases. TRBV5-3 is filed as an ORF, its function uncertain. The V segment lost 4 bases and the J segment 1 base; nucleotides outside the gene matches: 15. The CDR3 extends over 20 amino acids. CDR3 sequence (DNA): TGTGCCAGAAGCCGCGTGGGACTAGCGGGCTCGGTTGGGTCCTACAATGAGCAGTTCTTC. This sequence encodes CARSRVGLAGSVGSYNEQFF.

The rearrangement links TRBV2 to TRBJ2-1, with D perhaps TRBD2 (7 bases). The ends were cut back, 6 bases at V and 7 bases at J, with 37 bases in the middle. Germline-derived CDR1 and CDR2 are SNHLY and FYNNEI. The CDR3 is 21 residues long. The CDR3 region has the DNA TGTGCCAGCAGACCTAGACAGGCGGGGGCAATTCCTGCTACAATAACAAATGAGCAGTTCTTC. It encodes CASRPRQAGAIPATITNEQFF.

The CDR3 sequence is CASSEPQGWAFGELFF. CDR3 in DNA: TGTGCCAGCAGTGAACCTCAAGGTTGGGCGTTTGGGGAGCTGTTTTTT. This chain uses TRBV6-1 with TRBJ2-2, with D unresolved. Germline V lookup: CDR1 MNHNS, CDR2 SASEGT. The length of the CDR3 is 16 residues. Trimming removed 2 bases from V and 8 bases from J, with 18 bases in between.

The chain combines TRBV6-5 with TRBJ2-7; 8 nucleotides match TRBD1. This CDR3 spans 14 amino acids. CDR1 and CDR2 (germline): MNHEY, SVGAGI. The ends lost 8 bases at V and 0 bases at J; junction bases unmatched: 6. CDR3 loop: CASEDRVSSYEQYF. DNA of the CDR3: TGTGCCAGCGAGGACAGGGTTAGCTCCTACGAGCAGTACTTC.

For the CDR3, the DNA is TGTGCTAGTGGTTTGGCACTCAGGGGAAACACTGAAGCTTTCTTT. It yields the protein CASGLALRGNTEAFF. V gene TRBV12-5 combines with J gene TRBJ1-1; D might be TRBD1 (6 bases). This CDR3 has 15 residues. In germline, CDR1 is LGHNT, CDR2 FRNRAP. The germline V and J ends were trimmed by 1 base and 2 bases, with 11 bases remaining between them.

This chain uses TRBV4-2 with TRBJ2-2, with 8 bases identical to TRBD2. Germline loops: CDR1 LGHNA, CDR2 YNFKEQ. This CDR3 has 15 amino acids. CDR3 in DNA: TGTTCTTCCGGAGCGGGAGAGCTAAACACCGGGGAGCTGTTTTTT. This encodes CSSGAGELNTGELFF.

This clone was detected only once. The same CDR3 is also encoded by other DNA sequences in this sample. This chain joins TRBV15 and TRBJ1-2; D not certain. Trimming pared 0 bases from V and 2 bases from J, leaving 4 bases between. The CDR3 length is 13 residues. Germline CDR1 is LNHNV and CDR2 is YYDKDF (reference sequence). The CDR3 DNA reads TGTGCCACCAGCAGAGACAGGAACTATGGCTACACCTTC. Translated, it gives CATSRDRNYGYTF.

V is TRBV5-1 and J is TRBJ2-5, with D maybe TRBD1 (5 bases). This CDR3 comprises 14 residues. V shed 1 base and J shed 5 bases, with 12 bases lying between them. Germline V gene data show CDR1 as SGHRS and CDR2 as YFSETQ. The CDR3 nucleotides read TGCGCCAGCAGCTTGAGCCAGGGCGAGGAGACCCAGTACTTC. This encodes CASSLSQGEETQYF.

Written as DNA, the CDR3 is TGTGCCAGCACTCCGGCGAGCGGAGATTTAATCTATGGCTACACCTTC. Translated: CASTPASGDLIYGYTF. The rearrangement uses TRBV7-2 and TRBJ1-2, with D hard to call. Germline CDR1 and CDR2: SGHTA and FQGNSA. This CDR3 has 16 amino acids. The V end was cut by 7 bases, the J end by 4 bases, with 22 bases between.

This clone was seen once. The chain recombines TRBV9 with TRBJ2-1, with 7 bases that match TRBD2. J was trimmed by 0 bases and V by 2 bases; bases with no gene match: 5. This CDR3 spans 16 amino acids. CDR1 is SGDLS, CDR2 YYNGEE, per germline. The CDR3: CASSVLAGSSYNEQFF. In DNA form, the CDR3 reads TGTGCCAGCAGCGTTTTAGCGGGTAGCTCCTACAATGAGCAGTTCTTC.

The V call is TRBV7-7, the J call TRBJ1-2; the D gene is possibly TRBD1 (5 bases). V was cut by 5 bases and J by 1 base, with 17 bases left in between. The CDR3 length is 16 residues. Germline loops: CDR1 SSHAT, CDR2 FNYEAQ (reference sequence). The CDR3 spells CASSPRWVGDNYGYTF. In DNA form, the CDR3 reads TGTGCCAGCAGCCCGCGGTGGGTAGGGGATAACTATGGCTACACCTTC. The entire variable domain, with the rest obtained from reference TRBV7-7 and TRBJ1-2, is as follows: GAGVSQSPRYKVTKRGQDVTLRCDPISSHATLYWYQQALGQGPEFLTYFNYEAQPDKSGLPSDRFSAERPEGSISTLTIQRTEQRDSAMYRCASSPRWVGDNYGYTFGSGTRLTVV.

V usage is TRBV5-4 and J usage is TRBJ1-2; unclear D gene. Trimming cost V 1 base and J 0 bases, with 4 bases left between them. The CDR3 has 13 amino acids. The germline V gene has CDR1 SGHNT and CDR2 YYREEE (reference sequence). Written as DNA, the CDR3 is TGTGCCAGCAGCTTGCCAGCTAACTATGGCTACACCTTC. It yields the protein CASSLPANYGYTF.

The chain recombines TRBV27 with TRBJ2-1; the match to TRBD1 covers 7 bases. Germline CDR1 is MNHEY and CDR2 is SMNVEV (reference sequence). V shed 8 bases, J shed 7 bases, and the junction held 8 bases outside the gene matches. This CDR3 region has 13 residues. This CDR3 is CASRATGRNEQFF. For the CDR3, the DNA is TGTGCCAGCCGCGCGACAGGGCGGAATGAGCAGTTCTTC.